This T cell receptor (beta chain) was sequenced during a study of CD8+CD57+ T cells in acquired aplastic anemia (dated by TCRdb to 2016 to 2019). Looking at the study overall: DNA extracted from sorted CD4+ and CD8+ cells had a mean of about 3.2 ug, with a range of 0.2 to 27.4 ug. Healthy donor samples averaged about 10 million reads for CD4+ and approximately 11 million for CD8+ cells.

Measured from the cysteine to the phenylalanine, the CDR3 is 13 residues long. Just CDR3 DNA is preserved here, 39 bases in frame from base 1. CDR1 and CDR2, looked up from the germline V gene (reference sequence), are SEHNR and FQNEAQ. TCR beta VDJ combination and CDR3 sequence profiling used genomic DNA as the template. An Illumina HiSeq 2000 was the platform used for TCR repertoire sequencing. Under the source paper's analysis protocol: TRBV/TRBJ rearrangement plots, CDR3 size and DJ length profiles, and Simpson's diversity index were used to evaluate the repertoires. The immunodominant clone was defined as the most abundant DNA sequence in deep sequencing data. CDR3 amino acid sequences were checked for sharing across subjects and were also compared against the VDJdb database and published repertoires. Using fastp at Q25 and MiXCR, TCRdb reprocessed the public reads and kept productive beta chains. Each record represents a unique CDR3 protein, reported with the most common genes and DNA among its rows. TCRdb, rather than the study authors, made the V and J calls. This sample has some 190,000 distinct CDR3 sequences in its table, and approximately 49% of those were observed once. The ten top clones hold approximately 15% of the sample.

TCR repertoires of sorted CD4+ and CD8+ blood T cells from severe aplastic anemia patients and healthy subjects were deep-sequenced in the study. Ficoll-Paque density gradient centrifugation was used to isolate peripheral blood mononuclear cells. Before DNA extraction, CD4+ and CD8+ T cells were sorted by FACS or by magnetic beads. On the study overall, not on this receptor specifically: Although roughly 30 CD8+ CDR3 sequences were shared by patients and controls, these sequences appeared highly expressed in patients and within the immunodominant clones of patients. CD8+ Simpson's diversity did not differ significantly between patients and healthy controls (P=0.060).

Comments on this clonotype: What antigen it recognizes has not been identified. A read error may produce the germline difference seen at one junction end.

The chain is assembled from TRBV7-9 and TRBJ2-5; the D gene assignment is ambiguous. Sequencing used sorted CD4+, CD8+, or CD8+CD57+ T cells (not recorded which) from PBMCs. This sequence originates from a human donor in good health, serving as a control. The nucleotides are TGTGCCAGCAGTGAATGGGCGCAAGAGGCCCAGTACTTC. Translation gives CASSEWAQEAQYF.